The 9 T cell receptor beta chains below all came from one sample that was sequenced in a study of blood T cell repertoires in COVID-19. Produced via immunoSEQ multiplex PCR; TCRdb's table is partial and in-frame only. The sample lists about 180,000 clones, 88% seen once, with roughly 9% in the top ten. The sequenced material came from PBMCs or T cells enriched from blood (not recorded which). The receptors derive from a woman under 30 who had recovered from COVID-19.

V is TRBV5-1 and J is TRBJ2-5; D uncertain. The CDR3 is 11 residues long. The V gene lost 0 bases and the J gene lost 7 bases, with 4 bases spanning the gap. Germline CDR1 and CDR2: SGHRS and YFSETQ. The CDR3 DNA reads TGCGCCAGCAGCTTGGCCGGGACCCAGTACTTC. This codes for CASSLAGTQYF.

CDR3 nucleotides: TGTGCCTGTGACTGCGCCGGGGCCAACGTCCTGACTTTC. Translating gives CACDCAGANVLTF. The chain couples TRBV30 to TRBJ2-6; D is unclear. CDR1 is GTSNPN, CDR2 SVGIG, per germline (reference sequence). The CDR3 extends over 13 amino acids. V shed 6 bases and J shed 4 bases, with 10 bases lying between them.

The rearrangement links TRBV5-1 to TRBJ1-1; D is ambiguous. V lost 0 bases, J lost 5 bases, and 8 bases lay in between. This CDR3 is built from 13 residues. CDR1 is SGHRS and CDR2 is YFSETQ in the germline V gene. The CDR3 spells CASSLAGLTEAFF. In nucleotides, the CDR3 is TGCGCCAGCAGCTTGGCCGGGTTGACTGAAGCTTTCTTT.

This clone was counted once. This chain links TRBV28 with TRBJ1-6; 10 bases fit TRBD1. V shed 3 bases and J 7 bases; nucleotides not matched to a gene: 3. CDR3 length: 15 residues. Per germline, CDR1 MDHEN and CDR2 SYDVKM. The CDR3 reads CASSFGTGANSPLHF. For the CDR3, the DNA is TGTGCCAGCAGTTTTGGGACAGGGGCGAATTCACCCCTCCACTTT.

The chain carries TRBV10-3 and TRBJ2-5, with a weak D call TRBD2 (5 bases). Trimming pared 0 bases from V and 5 bases from J, leaving 7 bases between. CDR1 is ENHRY and CDR2 is SYGVKD in the germline V gene. The CDR3 runs 13 residues. The CDR3 coding sequence is TGTGCCATCAGTGAGTCTGGGGAGGAGACCCAGTACTTC. Its translation: CAISESGEETQYF.

The chain is built from TRBV7-6 and TRBJ1-1; D is possibly TRBD1 (6 bases). V dropped 5 bases and J dropped 0 bases, with 13 bases sitting between them. The CDR3 has 15 amino acids. Per germline, CDR1 SGHVS and CDR2 FNYEAQ. CDR3 amino acids: CASSRTDNLNTEAFF. CDR3 bases: TGTGCCAGCAGCCGGACAGACAATCTGAACACTGAAGCTTTCTTT.

This chain uses TRBV10-2 with TRBJ2-7; D perhaps matches TRBD2 (6 bases). CDR1 is WSHSY, CDR2 SAAADI, per germline. CDR3 length: 15 amino acids. With 2 bases removed from V and 2 bases from J, the gap between germline ends came to 13 bases. The CDR3 loop is CASSEGGLLPYEQYF. CDR3 bases: TGCGCCAGCAGTGAGGGAGGGCTGCTGCCCTACGAGCAGTACTTC.

This sequence joins TRBV4-3 and TRBJ2-3; D call uncertain. The germline V and J ends were trimmed by 0 bases and 3 bases, with 13 bases remaining between them. The germline gives CDR1 LGHNA, CDR2 YSLEER. The CDR3 has 16 amino acids. The CDR3 DNA reads TGCGCCAGCAGCCAAGAGCCCTCAGATGGTACAGATACGCAGTATTTT. Encoded protein: CASSQEPSDGTDTQYF.

This clone was found many times. The rearrangement uses TRBV28 and TRBJ1-5; TRBD1 aligns across 11 bases. The CDR3 is made up of 15 amino acids. V lost 7 bases and J lost 2; bases outside the gene matches: 4. In germline, CDR1 is MDHEN, CDR2 SYDVKM. The CDR3 nucleotides read TGTGCCAGCACTGGGACAGGGGGAGGCAATCAGCCCCAGCATTTT. This codes for CASTGTGGGNQPQHF.